This entry concerns a single T cell receptor (beta chain). The antigen remains undetermined. These data belong to a study of regulatory T cells in long-lasting Graves disease. Overall study results and limits: The researchers studied only peripheral blood, not thyroid tissue. A reduction in accuracy may have resulted from the small sample size. Preferential use of TRBV28, TRBJ1-2 and TRBJ2-5 was seen in persistent disease.

Regarding time point: persistent/refractory GD, antithyroid drugs over 5 years with positive TRAb. PBMC RNA served as the TCR library source. CDR3 length equals 12 residues. V was cut by 3 bases and J by 4 bases, with 6 bases left in between. Germline V gives CDR1 LNHDA, CDR2 SQIVND (reference sequence). Building the TCR beta libraries relied on iRepertoire HTBI primers, and CDR3 regions underwent Arm-PCR. TCRdb ran MiXCR on the multiplex PCR reads and lists one entry per CDR3 protein. The table records over 250,000 distinct CDR3 sequences, 22% of them present only once. The chain recombines TRBV19 with TRBJ1-1; D is uncertain. This sequence originates from a female donor with Graves disease. Specimen: peripheral blood mononuclear cells (PBMCs), collected when the disease was refractory, from a patient treated with antithyroid drugs. The CDR3 protein is CASSMEGTEAFF. CDR3 DNA sequence: TGTGCCAGTAGTATGGAGGGCACTGAAGCTTTCTTT.